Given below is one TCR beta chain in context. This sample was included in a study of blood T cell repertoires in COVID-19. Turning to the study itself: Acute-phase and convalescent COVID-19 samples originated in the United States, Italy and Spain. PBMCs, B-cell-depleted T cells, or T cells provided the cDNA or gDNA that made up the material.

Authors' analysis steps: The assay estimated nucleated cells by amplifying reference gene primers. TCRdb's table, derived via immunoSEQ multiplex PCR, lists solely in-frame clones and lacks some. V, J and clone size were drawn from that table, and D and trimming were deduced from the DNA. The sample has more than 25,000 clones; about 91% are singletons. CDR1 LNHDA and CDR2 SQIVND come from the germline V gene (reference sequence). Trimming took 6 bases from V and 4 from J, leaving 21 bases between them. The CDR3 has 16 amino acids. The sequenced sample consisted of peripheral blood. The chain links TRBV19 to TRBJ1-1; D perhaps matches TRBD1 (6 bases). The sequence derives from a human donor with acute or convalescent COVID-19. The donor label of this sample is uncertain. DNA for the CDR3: TGTGCCAGTAGATTATACAAACAGGGAAGGGGCACTGAAGCTTTCTTT. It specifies CASRLYKQGRGTEAFF.